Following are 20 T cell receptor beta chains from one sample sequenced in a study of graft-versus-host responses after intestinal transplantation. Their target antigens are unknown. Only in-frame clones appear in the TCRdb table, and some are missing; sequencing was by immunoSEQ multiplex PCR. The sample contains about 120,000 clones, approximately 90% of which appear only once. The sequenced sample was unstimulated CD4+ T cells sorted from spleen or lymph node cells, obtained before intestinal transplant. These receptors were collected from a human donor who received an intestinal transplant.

The chain's CDR3 is CASSMDRGYNEQYF. Written as DNA, the CDR3 is TGCGCCAGCAGCATGGACAGGGGGTATAACGAGCAGTACTTC. The V and J genes are TRBV5-1 and TRBJ2-5, with 10 bases matching TRBD1. The end of the DNA aligns better with TRBJ2-7, so the J call may be wrong. This CDR3 spans 14 amino acids. Germline CDR1 is SGHRS and CDR2 is YFSETQ.

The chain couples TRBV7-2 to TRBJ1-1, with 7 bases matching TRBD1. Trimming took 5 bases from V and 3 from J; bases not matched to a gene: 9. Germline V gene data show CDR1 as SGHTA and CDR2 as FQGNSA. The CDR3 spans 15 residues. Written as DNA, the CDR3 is TGTGCCAGCAGCAGAGAGGACAGGCCGCACACTGAAGCTTTCTTT. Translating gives CASSREDRPHTEAFF.

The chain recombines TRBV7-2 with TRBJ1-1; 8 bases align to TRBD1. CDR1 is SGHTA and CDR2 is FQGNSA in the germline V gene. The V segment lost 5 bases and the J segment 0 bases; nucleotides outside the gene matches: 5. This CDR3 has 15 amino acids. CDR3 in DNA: TGTGCCAGCAGCAACAGGGGGTACATGAACACTGAAGCTTTCTTT. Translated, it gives CASSNRGYMNTEAFF. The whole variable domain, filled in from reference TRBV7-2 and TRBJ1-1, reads GAGVSQSPSNKVTEKGKDVELRCDPISGHTALYWYRQSLGQGLEFLIYFQGNSAPDKSGLPSDRFSAERTGGSVSTLTIQRTQQEDSAVYLCASSNRGYMNTEAFFGQGTRLTVV.

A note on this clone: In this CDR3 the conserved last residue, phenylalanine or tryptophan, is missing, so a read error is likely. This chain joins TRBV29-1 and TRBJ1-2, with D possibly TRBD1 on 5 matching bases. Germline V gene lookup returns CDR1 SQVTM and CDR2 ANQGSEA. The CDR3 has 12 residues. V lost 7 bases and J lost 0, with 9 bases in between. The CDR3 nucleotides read TGCAGCGACAGGAGAGCTAACTATGGCTACACCCTC. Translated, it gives CSDRRANYGYTL.

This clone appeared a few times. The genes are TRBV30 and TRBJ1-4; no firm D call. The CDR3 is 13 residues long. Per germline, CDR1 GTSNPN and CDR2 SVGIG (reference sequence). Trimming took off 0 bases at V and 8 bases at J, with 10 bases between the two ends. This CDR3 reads CAWSVRVSEKLFF. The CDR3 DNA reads TGTGCCTGGAGTGTACGGGTCTCCGAAAAACTGTTTTTT.

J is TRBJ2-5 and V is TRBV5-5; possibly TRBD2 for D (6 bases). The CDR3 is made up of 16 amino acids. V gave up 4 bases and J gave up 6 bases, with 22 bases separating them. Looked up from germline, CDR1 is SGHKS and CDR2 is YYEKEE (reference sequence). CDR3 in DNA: TGTGCCAGCAGCCCGGGACTCCTGAGGGAGGAGAAGACCCAGTACTTC. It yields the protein CASSPGLLREEKTQYF.

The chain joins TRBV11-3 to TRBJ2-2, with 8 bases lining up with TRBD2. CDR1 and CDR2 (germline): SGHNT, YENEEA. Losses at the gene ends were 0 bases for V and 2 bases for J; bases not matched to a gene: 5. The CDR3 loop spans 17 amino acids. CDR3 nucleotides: TGTGCCAGCAGCTTAGATCTTATAGCGGGAAACACCGGGGAGCTGTTTTTT. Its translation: CASSLDLIAGNTGELFF.

The CDR3 nucleotides read TGTGCCAGCAGTTACTGGACACTCCAAGAGACCCAGTACTTC. Translation gives CASSYWTLQETQYF. This chain connects TRBV6-6 to TRBJ2-5, with D possibly being TRBD1 (5 bases). The CDR3 has 14 residues. The germline V gene has CDR1 MNHNY and CDR2 SVGAGI (reference sequence). V was shortened by 1 base and J by 1 base, with 7 bases between the two germline ends.

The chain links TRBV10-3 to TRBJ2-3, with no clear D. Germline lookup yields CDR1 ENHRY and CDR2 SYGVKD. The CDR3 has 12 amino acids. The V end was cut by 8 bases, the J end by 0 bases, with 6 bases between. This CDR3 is CAIAGSTDTQYF. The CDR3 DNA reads TGTGCCATCGCAGGCAGCACAGATACGCAGTATTTT.

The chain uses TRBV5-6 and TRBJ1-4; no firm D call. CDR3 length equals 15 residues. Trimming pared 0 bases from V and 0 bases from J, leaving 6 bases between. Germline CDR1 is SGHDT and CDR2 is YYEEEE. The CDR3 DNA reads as TGTGCCAGCAGCTTGGCGGGGACAACTAATGAAAAACTGTTTTTT. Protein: CASSLAGTTNEKLFF. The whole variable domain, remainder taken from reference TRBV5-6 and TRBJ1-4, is DAGVTQSPTHLIKTRGQQVTLRCSPKSGHDTVSWYQQALGQGPQFIFQYYEEEERQRGNFPDRFSGHQFPNYSSELNVNALLLGDSALYLCASSLAGTTNEKLFFGSGTQLSVL.

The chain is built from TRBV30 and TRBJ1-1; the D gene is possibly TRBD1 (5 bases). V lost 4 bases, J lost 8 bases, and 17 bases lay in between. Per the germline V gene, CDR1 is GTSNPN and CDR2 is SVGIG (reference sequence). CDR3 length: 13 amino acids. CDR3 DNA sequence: TGTGCCTGGAACAGCGCCCGGGGGGGAGAAGCTTTCTTT. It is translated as CAWNSARGGEAFF. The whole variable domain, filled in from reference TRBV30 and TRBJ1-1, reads SQTIHQWPATLVQPVGSPLSLECTVEGTSNPNLYWYRQAAGRGLQLLFYSVGIGQISSEVPQNLSASRPQDRQFILSSKKLLLSDSGFYLCAWNSARGGEAFFGQGTRLTVV.

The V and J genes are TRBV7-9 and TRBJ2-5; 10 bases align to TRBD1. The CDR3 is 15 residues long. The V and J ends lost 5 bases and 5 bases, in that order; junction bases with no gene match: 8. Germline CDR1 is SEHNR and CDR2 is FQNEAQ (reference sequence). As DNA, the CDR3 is TGTGCCAGCAGCCTCCGACAGGGGGCGTGGGAGACCCAGTACTTC. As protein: CASSLRQGAWETQYF.

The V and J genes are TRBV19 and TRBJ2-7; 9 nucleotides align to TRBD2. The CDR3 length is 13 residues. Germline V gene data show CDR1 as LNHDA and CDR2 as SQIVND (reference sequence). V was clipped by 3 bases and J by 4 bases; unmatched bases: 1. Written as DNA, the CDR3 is TGTGCCAGTAGTATCGGACTAGCGTACGAGCAGTACTTC. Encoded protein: CASSIGLAYEQYF.

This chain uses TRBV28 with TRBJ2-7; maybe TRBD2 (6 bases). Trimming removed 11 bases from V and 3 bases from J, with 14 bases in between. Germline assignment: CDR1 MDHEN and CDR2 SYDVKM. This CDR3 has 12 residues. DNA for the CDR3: TGTGCCGTCGCTAGGCGGGACTACGAGCAGTACTTC. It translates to CAVARRDYEQYF.

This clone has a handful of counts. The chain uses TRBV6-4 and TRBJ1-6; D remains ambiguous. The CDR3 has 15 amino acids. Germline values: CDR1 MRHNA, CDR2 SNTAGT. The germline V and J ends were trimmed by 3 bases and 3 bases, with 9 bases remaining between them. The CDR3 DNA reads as TGTGCCAGCAGTGAATCTAGAGGCTATAATTCACCCCTCCACTTT. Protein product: CASSESRGYNSPLHF.

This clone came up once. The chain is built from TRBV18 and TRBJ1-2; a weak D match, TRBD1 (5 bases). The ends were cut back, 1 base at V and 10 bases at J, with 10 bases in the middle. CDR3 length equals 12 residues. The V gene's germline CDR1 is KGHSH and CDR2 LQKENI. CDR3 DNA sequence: TGTGCCAGCTCACCACGGGGCAGGGTCTACACCTTC. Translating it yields CASSPRGRVYTF.

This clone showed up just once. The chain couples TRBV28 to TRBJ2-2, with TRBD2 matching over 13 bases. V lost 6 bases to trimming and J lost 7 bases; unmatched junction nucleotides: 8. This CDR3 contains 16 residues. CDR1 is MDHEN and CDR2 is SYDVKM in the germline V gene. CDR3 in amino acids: CASSWGLAGLSGELFF. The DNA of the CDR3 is TGTGCCAGCAGCTGGGGACTAGCGGGATTGAGCGGGGAGCTGTTTTTT. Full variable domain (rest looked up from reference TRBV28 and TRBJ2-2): DVKVTQSSRYLVKRTGEKVFLECVQDMDHENMFWYRQDPGLGLRLIYFSYDVKMKEKGDIPEGYSVSREKKERFSLILESASTNQTSMYLCASSWGLAGLSGELFFGEGSRLTVL.

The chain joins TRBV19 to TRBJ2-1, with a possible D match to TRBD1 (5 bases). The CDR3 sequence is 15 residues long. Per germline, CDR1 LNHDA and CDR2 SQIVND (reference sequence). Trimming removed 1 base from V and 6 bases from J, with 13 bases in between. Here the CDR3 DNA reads TGTGCCAGTAGTATAGTGGGTGGTCAGGGCAATGAGCAGTTCTTC. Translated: CASSIVGGQGNEQFF.

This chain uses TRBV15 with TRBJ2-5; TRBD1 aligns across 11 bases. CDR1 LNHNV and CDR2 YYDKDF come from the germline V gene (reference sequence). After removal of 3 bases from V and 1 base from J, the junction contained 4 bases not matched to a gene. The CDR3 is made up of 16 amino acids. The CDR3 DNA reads TGTGCCACCAGCAGGGGAGGGACAGGGGGCCAAGAGACCCAGTACTTC. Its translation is CATSRGGTGGQETQYF.

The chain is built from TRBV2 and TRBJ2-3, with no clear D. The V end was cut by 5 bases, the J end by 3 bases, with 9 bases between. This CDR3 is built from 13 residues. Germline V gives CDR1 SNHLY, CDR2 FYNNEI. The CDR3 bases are TGTGCCAGCAGTAGTCTAGATACAGATACGCAGTATTTT. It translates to CASSSLDTDTQYF.